The rows below give T cell receptor beta chains drawn from one sample of a study of somatic mutations in cytotoxic T cells in rheumatoid arthritis. Measured with immunoSEQ multiplex PCR; TCRdb has only the in-frame clones, and not every one. This sample has about 16,000 clones, with approximately 80% found just once. Sequences were obtained from CD8+ T cells sorted from blood. The receptors stem from an adult with rheumatoid arthritis. Both conserved end residues are part of each CDR3. D genes are given only for firm matches. Only some rows state a clone size, as once, few, many or a class for expanded clones.

d_call	v_call	j_call	clone_size	cdr3_aa	cdr3_nt
-	TRBV7-9	TRBJ2-5	-	CASSLLRGLDPQETQYF	TGTGCCAGCAGCTTACTCAGGGGTCTGGATCCCCAAGAGACCCAGTACTTC
-	TRBV2	TRBJ2-3	-	CASSEGGHVRDTQYF	TGTGCCAGCAGTGAAGGGGGGCACGTTCGGGATACGCAGTATTTT
TRBD1	TRBV7-9	TRBJ1-2	-	CASSNRTGSDYGYTF	TGTGCCAGCAGCAATCGGACAGGGTCGGACTATGGCTACACCTTC
-	TRBV9	TRBJ2-1	-	CASSAQGGDSYNEQFF	TGTGCCAGCAGCGCCCAGGGAGGTGACTCCTACAATGAGCAGTTCTTC
-	TRBV28	TRBJ1-4	-	CASSLSQTPNEKLFF	TGTGCCAGCAGTTTATCACAAACACCAAATGAAAAACTGTTTTTT
-	TRBV7-9	TRBJ1-1	few	CASSLGTEAFF	TGTGCCAGCAGCTTAGGGACTGAAGCTTTCTTT
-	TRBV13	TRBJ2-7	-	CASSLANEQYF	TGTGCCAGCAGCTTAGCCAACGAGCAGTACTTC
TRBD1	TRBV27	TRBJ1-5	few	CASSLGQGFNQPQHF	TGTGCCAGCAGTCTGGGACAGGGCTTCAATCAGCCCCAGCATTTT
-	TRBV15	TRBJ2-1	-	CATSRDYRRLAGEQFF	TGTGCCACCAGCAGAGATTATCGGCGGTTAGCTGGTGAGCAGTTCTTC
-	TRBV29-1	TRBJ1-1	-	CSVHRQNTEAFF	TGCAGCGTGCACAGACAGAACACTGAAGCTTTCTTT
TRBD1	TRBV18	TRBJ1-5	once	CASSLADRGRRYF	TGTGCCAGCTCACTGGCGGACAGGGGGCGGAGGTATTTT
-	TRBV4-1	TRBJ1-1	medium-sized	CASSTRTENTEAFF	TGCGCCAGCAGCACCCGGACAGAAAACACTGAAGCTTTCTTT
-	TRBV7-9	TRBJ2-5	-	CASSLDVQVQETQYF	TGTGCCAGCAGCTTAGACGTTCAAGTCCAAGAGACCCAGTACTTC
-	TRBV28	TRBJ2-2	-	CASSFLGELFF	TGTGCCAGCAGTTTCCTCGGGGAGCTGTTTTTT
TRBD1	TRBV7-6	TRBJ2-7	-	CASSPGTGGAYEQYF	TGTGCCAGCAGCCCAGGGACAGGGGGTGCCTACGAGCAGTACTTC
TRBD1	TRBV27	TRBJ2-7	few	CASSFLQGIAYEQYF	TGTGCCAGCAGTTTTTTACAGGGGATAGCCTACGAGCAGTACTTC
-	TRBV4-1	TRBJ2-1	few	CASSQVRRHEQFF	TGCGCCAGCAGCCAAGTGCGGAGACATGAGCAGTTCTTC
TRBD2	TRBV2	TRBJ2-3	once	CASSRGPGLASTDTQYF	TGTGCCAGCAGCCGAGGACCGGGACTAGCTAGCACAGATACGCAGTATTTT
-	TRBV5-4	TRBJ2-1	-	CASSLGLEEQFF	TGTGCCAGCAGCTTGGGGTTAGAGGAGCAGTTCTTC
-	TRBV15	TRBJ1-1	-	CATSTPGTPGAFF	TGTGCCACCAGCACCCCCGGGACCCCAGGAGCTTTCTTT
-	TRBV7-9	TRBJ1-1	-	CASSDTKGRSNTEAFF	TGTGCCAGCAGCGACACCAAGGGACGTTCGAACACTGAAGCTTTCTTT
-	TRBV5-8	TRBJ1-5	once	CASSLGMGNQPQHF	TGTGCCAGCAGTCTCGGGATGGGCAATCAGCCCCAGCATTTT
TRBD1	TRBV30	TRBJ2-2	-	CAFELWQGAVTGELFF	TGTGCCTTTGAACTGTGGCAGGGGGCGGTCACCGGGGAGCTGTTTTTT
-	TRBV6-1	TRBJ2-3	-	CASSEEALMGYTDTQYF	TGTGCCAGCAGTGAAGAAGCCCTAATGGGCTACACAGATACGCAGTATTTT
-	TRBV19	TRBJ1-4	-	CASTPGTLVEKLFF	TGTGCCAGTACCCCCGGGACCCTAGTTGAAAAACTGTTTTTT
-	TRBV4-1	TRBJ2-3	-	CASSQEEFAAKSTDTQYF	TGCGCCAGCAGCCAAGAAGAATTTGCCGCAAAGTCTACAGATACGCAGTATTTT
TRBD1	TRBV7-9	TRBJ1-2	-	CASSLGGQGRGGYTF	TGTGCCAGCAGCTTAGGTGGACAGGGAAGAGGGGGCTACACCTTC
TRBD2	TRBV7-6	TRBJ2-3	-	CASSLVAAGGPTSTDTQYF	TGTGCCAGCAGCTTAGTCGCAGCGGGGGGCCCGACTAGCACAGATACGCAGTATTTT
-	TRBV5-4	TRBJ1-2	-	CASSLLFGNPLYGYTF	TGTGCCAGCAGCCTACTCTTCGGGAACCCCTTGTACGGCTACACCTTC
-	TRBV7-9	TRBJ2-7	-	CASSPRYFSSYEQYF	TGTGCCAGCAGTCCCCGGTACTTCTCCTCCTACGAGCAGTACTTC
TRBD1	TRBV28	TRBJ2-7	-	CASSSIDGTGGFCEQYF	TGTGCCAGCAGTTCAATAGATGGGACAGGGGGCTTTTGCGAGCAGTACTTC
-	TRBV7-8	TRBJ1-1	-	CASSLLLDEAFF	TGTGCCAGCAGCTTATTACTGGATGAAGCTTTCTTT
TRBD2	TRBV7-9	TRBJ2-7	-	CASSQGLAIYEQYF	TGTGCCAGCAGCCAGGGACTAGCTATCTACGAGCAGTACTTC
-	TRBV6-1	TRBJ2-7	-	CASSAWTASSYEQYF	TGTGCCAGCAGTGCCTGGACGGCGAGCTCCTACGAGCAGTACTTC
-	TRBV2	TRBJ1-5	few	CASSEGGNSNQPQHF	TGTGCCAGCAGTGAAGGAGGGAATAGCAATCAGCCCCAGCATTTT
-	TRBV2	TRBJ2-3	-	CASSVHSTDTQYF	TGTGCCAGCAGTGTACATAGCACAGATACGCAGTATTTT
TRBD1	TRBV10-2	TRBJ2-1	-	CASSATGTGEDNEQFF	TGCGCCAGCAGTGCAACCGGGACAGGGGAAGACAATGAGCAGTTCTTC
TRBD2	TRBV9	TRBJ2-1	-	CASSPGVGLAGAEQFF	TGTGCCAGCAGTCCCGGGGTGGGACTAGCGGGGGCAGAGCAGTTCTTC
TRBD2	TRBV5-1	TRBJ2-1	-	CASSLAPSGEGEQFF	TGCGCCAGCAGCTTGGCGCCTAGCGGGGAGGGTGAGCAGTTCTTC
-	TRBV27	TRBJ1-2	-	CASSLWGRDDYTF	TGTGCCAGCAGTTTATGGGGGAGGGATGACTACACCTTC
-	TRBV11-2	TRBJ1-1	-	CASSWEGGTEAFF	TGTGCCAGCAGCTGGGAGGGTGGCACTGAAGCTTTCTTT
TRBD1	TRBV5-4	TRBJ1-4	-	CASSLQGANEKLFF	TGTGCCAGCAGCTTACAGGGGGCTAATGAAAAACTGTTTTTT
TRBD1	TRBV19	TRBJ1-4	-	CASSGQVYEKLFF	TGTGCCAGTAGCGGACAGGTTTATGAAAAACTGTTTTTT
-	TRBV5-4	TRBJ1-2	-	CASSPAGGGGYTF	TGTGCCAGCAGCCCCGCGGGGGGTGGTGGCTACACCTTC
-	TRBV11-3	TRBJ2-7	-	CASSLEVGYEQYF	TGTGCCAGCAGCTTAGAGGTAGGCTACGAGCAGTACTTC
-	TRBV11-2	TRBJ1-1	-	CASSPTADQADTEAFF	TGTGCCAGCAGCCCAACCGCCGACCAGGCGGACACTGAAGCTTTCTTT
-	TRBV13	TRBJ1-4	-	CASSLWPSDEKLFF	TGTGCCAGCAGCTTATGGCCCAGTGATGAAAAACTGTTTTTT
TRBD2	TRBV10-3	TRBJ2-3	-	CAIRRTSGGGTDTQYF	TGTGCCATCAGGAGGACTAGCGGGGGGGGCACAGATACGCAGTATTTT
-	TRBV5-1	TRBJ1-3	-	CASSLEAVGNTIYF	TGCGCCAGCAGCTTGGAAGCTGTTGGAAACACCATATATTTT
-	TRBV5-4	TRBJ1-1	-	CASSFGVGEAFF	TGTGCCAGCAGCTTTGGGGTCGGGGAAGCTTTCTTT
-	TRBV6-5	TRBJ1-5	few	CASSGQIHQPQHF	TGTGCCAGCAGTGGACAGATCCATCAGCCCCAGCATTTT